The rows below give T cell receptor beta chains drawn from one sample of a study of T-cell reconstitution after alpha-beta-depleted transplantation in children. TCRdb itself ran the PCR reads through MiXCR, one entry per CDR3 protein. The sample has hundreds of thousands of distinct CDR3 sequences, approximately 10% seen once. The sample here was PBMCs, taken before TCRalphabeta/CD19-depleted stem cell transplant. All receptors derive from a child under two years old with acute myeloid leukemia, due to receive a stem cell transplant. Both conserved end residues are part of each CDR3. The order of the fields is J gene, V gene, CDR3 protein.

TRBJ2-1	TRBV5-4	CASSRAGGSYNEQFF
TRBJ2-3	TRBV7-9	CASSFAGASDTQYF
TRBJ2-3	TRBV20-1	CSLLAGGRATDTQYF
TRBJ2-5	TRBV20-1	CSALPGQGETQYF
TRBJ2-7	TRBV11-3	CASSGRSGQPYEQYF
TRBJ1-5	TRBV12-3/TRBV12-4	CASRGNGNQPQHF
TRBJ1-6	TRBV12-3/TRBV12-4	CASASGFGNSPLHF
TRBJ2-7	TRBV10-3	CAIRNGTGHRLQYF
TRBJ1-5	TRBV4-1	CASSQTGGGNQPQHF
TRBJ2-7	TRBV10-3	CAISGSRVEQYF
TRBJ2-2	TRBV11-2	CASSLGPANTGELFF
TRBJ2-7	TRBV28	CATRLGVSYEQYF
TRBJ2-7	TRBV6-5	CASSYLAGGPEQYF
TRBJ1-4	TRBV29-1	CSVDRLGGEKLFF
TRBJ2-7	TRBV7-2	CASSLTGHYEQYF
TRBJ2-2	TRBV7-2	CASSLEPGTAAGELFF
TRBJ2-3	TRBV2	CTFSLGQGPSGRAPDTQYF
TRBJ2-7	TRBV2	CASSGRDRDKYEQYF
TRBJ1-5	TRBV5-6	CASSLGTDNQPQHF
TRBJ2-1	TRBV5-1	CASSDPTGGYNEQFF
TRBJ1-6	TRBV18	CASSRDGNSPLHF
TRBJ2-7	TRBV12-3/TRBV12-4	CASSKPPRGPLEQYF
TRBJ2-7	TRBV28	CASSPSGRARYEQYF
TRBJ2-3	TRBV29-1	CSVEEYIDTQYF
TRBJ2-2	TRBV9	CASSVPRGAIGGGELFF
TRBJ2-6	TRBV2	CASSDSRSGANVLTF
TRBJ2-2	TRBV5-1	CASSLLAVQTGELFF
TRBJ2-7	TRBV27	CASGRTGGYEQYF
TRBJ1-2	TRBV6-6	CASSYGDGRHYGYTF
TRBJ2-1	TRBV19	CASSIRLGDEQFF
TRBJ2-7	TRBV12-3/TRBV12-4	CASSLLRTSSTYEQYF
TRBJ1-4	TRBV28	CASSFFTPGANEKLFF
TRBJ1-1	TRBV7-9	CASPDPGEAFF
TRBJ2-3	TRBV5-1	CASSGGLYTQYF
TRBJ2-2	TRBV12-3/TRBV12-4	CASRGWTGELFF
TRBJ1-5	TRBV10-3	CATSDRNSNQPQHF
TRBJ2-2	TRBV20-1	CSARMVGNTGELFF
TRBJ2-7	TRBV20-1	CSARLAGYRSSYEQYF
TRBJ2-3	TRBV5-1	CASSTATDTQYF
TRBJ2-2	TRBV18	CASSWDRDTGELFF
TRBJ2-1	TRBV7-2	CASSRILSHNEQFF
TRBJ1-1	TRBV20-1	CSAQGQPQGEAFF
TRBJ1-5	TRBV7-2	CASSFDRNQPQHF
TRBJ2-7	TRBV7-8	CASSFSGKYEQYF
TRBJ1-5	TRBV20-1	CSAARDSARNQPQHF
TRBJ2-1	TRBV12-3/TRBV12-4	CASKRGGYPEQFF
TRBJ1-2	TRBV7-2	CASSLVTATPNYGYTF
TRBJ1-6	TRBV5-6	CASSLRGTGNSPLHF
TRBJ1-1	TRBV5-1	CASSRQQGYTEAFF
TRBJ1-2	TRBV18	CASSPGRPITGYTF
TRBJ2-2	TRBV15	CATSRVDSINTGELFF
TRBJ2-1	TRBV18	CASSPEGPYNEQFF
TRBJ2-2	TRBV5-1	CASTLVLSGELFF
TRBJ2-7	TRBV7-9	CASSLWMIAGTIKQYF
TRBJ2-2	TRBV10-1	CASSGAGLAGTTGELFF
TRBJ1-2	TRBV7-6	CASSPRGYADGYTF
TRBJ1-4	TRBV5-6	CASSLFETSVGKLFF
TRBJ2-7	TRBV10-3	CAISEGRYEQYF